This TCR beta chain is drawn from a study of control samples from healthy donors and cancer patients. This CDR3 comprises 15 residues. Trimming took 3 bases from V and 5 from J; bases not matched to a gene: 9. The germline V gene encodes CDR1 DFQATT and CDR2 SNEGSKA (reference sequence). The assay was immunoSEQ multiplex PCR, and TCRdb's table has in-frame clones only and misses some. The table has about 130,000 clones, about nine tenths seen once; the top ten hold over 2%. This chain uses TRBV20-1 with TRBJ2-5; 10 bases agree with TRBD2. The clonotype was recovered from a woman in her forties or fifties in good health. The sequencing input was blood. The CDR3 loop is CSASLLAGVGETQYF. The CDR3 DNA is TGCAGTGCTAGTCTGCTAGCGGGAGTTGGTGAGACCCAGTACTTC.